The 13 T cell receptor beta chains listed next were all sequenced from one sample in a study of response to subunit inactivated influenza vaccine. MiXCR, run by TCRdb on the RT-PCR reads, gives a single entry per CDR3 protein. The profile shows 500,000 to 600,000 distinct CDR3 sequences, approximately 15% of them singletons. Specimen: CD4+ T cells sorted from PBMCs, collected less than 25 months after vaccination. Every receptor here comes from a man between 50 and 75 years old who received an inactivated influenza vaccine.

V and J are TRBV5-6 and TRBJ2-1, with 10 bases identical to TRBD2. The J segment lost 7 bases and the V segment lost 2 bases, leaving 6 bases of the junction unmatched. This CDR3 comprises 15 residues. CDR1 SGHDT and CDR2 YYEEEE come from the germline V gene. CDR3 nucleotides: TGTGCCAGCAGCTTCCTCCCTAGCGGGAGTAATGAGCAGTTCTTC. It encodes CASSFLPSGSNEQFF.

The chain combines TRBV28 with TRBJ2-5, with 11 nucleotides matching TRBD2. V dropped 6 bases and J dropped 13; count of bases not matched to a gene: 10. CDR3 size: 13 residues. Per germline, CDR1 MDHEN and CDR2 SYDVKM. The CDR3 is CASSPNGLAGAYF. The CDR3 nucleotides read TGTGCCAGCAGCCCCAATGGACTAGCGGGCGCGTACTTC.

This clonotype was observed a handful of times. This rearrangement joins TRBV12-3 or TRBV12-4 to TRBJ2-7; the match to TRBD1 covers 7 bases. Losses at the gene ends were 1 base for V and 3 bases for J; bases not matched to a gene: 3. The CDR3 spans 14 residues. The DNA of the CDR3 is TGTGCCAGCAGTTTAGTAGGGGGCAACTACGAGCAGTACTTC. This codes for CASSLVGGNYEQYF.

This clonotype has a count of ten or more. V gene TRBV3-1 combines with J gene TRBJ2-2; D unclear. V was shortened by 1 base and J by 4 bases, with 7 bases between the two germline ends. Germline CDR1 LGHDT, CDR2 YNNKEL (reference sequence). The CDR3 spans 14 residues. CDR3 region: CASSQGTVTGELFF. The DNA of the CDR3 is TGTGCCAGCAGCCAAGGGACGGTCACCGGGGAGCTGTTTTTT.

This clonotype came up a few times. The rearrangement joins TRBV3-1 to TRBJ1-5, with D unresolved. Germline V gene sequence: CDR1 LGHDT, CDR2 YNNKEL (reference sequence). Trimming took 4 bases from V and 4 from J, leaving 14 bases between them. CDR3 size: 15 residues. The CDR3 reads CASSPGGERNQPQHF. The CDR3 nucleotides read TGTGCCAGCAGCCCGGGTGGGGAAAGGAATCAGCCCCAGCATTTT.

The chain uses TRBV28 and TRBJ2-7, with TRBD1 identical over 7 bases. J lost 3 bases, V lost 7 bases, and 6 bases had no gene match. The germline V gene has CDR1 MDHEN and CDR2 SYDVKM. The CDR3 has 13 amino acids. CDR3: CASNRGPFYEQYF. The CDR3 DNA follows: TGTGCCAGCAACAGGGGACCATTCTACGAGCAGTACTTC. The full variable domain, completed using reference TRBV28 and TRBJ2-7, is DVKVTQSSRYLVKRTGEKVFLECVQDMDHENMFWYRQDPGLGLRLIYFSYDVKMKEKGDIPEGYSVSREKKERFSLILESASTNQTSMYLCASNRGPFYEQYFGPGTRLTVT.

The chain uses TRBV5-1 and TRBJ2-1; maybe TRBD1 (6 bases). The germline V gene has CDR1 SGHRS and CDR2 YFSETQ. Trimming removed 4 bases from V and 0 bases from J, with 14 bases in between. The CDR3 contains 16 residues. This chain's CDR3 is CASSPRGAGSYNEQFF. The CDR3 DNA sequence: TGCGCCAGCAGCCCCAGGGGTGCAGGCTCCTACAATGAGCAGTTCTTC.

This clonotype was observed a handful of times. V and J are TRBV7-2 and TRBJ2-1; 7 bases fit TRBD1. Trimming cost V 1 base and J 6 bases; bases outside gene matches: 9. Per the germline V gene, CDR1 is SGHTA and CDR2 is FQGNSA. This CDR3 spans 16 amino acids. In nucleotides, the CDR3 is TGTGCCAGCAGCTTAGTGGGTACAGGGGAGAGCAATGAGCAGTTCTTC. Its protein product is CASSLVGTGESNEQFF.

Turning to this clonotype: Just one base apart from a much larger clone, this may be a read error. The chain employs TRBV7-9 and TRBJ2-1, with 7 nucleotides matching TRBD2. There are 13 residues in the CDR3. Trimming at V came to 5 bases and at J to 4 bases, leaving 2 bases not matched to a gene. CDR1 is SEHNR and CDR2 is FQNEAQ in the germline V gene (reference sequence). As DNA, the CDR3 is TGTGCCAGCAGCCACGGGGGGTACAATGAGCAGTTCTTC. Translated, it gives CASSHGGYNEQFF.

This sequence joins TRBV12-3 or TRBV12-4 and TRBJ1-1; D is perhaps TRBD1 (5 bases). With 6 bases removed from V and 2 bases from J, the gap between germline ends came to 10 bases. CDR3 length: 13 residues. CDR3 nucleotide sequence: TGTGCCAGCAGAGGGGTCATCAACACTGAAGCTTTCTTT. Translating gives CASRGVINTEAFF.

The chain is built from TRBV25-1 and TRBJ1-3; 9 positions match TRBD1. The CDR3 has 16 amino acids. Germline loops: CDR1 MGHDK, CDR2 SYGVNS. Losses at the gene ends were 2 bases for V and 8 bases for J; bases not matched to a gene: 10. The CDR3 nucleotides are TGTGCCAGCAGTGAAAACCCCACGACAGGGGGATACACCATATATTTT. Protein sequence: CASSENPTTGGYTIYF.

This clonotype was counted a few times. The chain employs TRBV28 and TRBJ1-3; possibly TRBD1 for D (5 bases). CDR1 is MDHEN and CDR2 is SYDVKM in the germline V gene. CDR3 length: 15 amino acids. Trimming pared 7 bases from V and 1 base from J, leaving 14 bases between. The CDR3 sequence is CASNPGGGSGNTIYF. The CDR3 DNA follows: TGTGCCAGCAATCCTGGGGGGGGATCTGGAAACACCATATATTTT.

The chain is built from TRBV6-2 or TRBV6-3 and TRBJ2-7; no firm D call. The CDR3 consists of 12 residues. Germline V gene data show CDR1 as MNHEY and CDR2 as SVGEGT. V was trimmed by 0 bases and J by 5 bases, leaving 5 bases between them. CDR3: CASSYSFNEQYF. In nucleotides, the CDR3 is TGTGCCAGCAGTTACTCGTTCAACGAGCAGTACTTC.